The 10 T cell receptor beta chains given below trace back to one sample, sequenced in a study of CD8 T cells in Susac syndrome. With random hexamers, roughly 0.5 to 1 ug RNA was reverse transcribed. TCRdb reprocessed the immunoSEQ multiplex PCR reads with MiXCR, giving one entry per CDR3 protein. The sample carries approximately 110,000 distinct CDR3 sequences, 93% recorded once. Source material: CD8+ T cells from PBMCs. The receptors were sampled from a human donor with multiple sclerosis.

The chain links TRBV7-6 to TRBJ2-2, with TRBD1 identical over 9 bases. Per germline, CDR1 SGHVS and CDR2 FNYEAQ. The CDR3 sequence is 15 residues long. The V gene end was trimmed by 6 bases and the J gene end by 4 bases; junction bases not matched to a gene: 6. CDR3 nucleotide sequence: TGTGCCAGCAGAAGGACAGGGGCCATCACCGGGGAGCTGTTTTTT. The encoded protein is CASRRTGAITGELFF.

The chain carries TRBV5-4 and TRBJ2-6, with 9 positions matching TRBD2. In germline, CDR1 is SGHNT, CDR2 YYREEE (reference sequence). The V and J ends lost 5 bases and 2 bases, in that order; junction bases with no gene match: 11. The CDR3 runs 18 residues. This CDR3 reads CASRPLTSGLAGANVLTF. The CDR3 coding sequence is TGTGCCAGCAGGCCCCTGACTAGCGGTTTAGCTGGGGCCAACGTCCTGACTTTC.

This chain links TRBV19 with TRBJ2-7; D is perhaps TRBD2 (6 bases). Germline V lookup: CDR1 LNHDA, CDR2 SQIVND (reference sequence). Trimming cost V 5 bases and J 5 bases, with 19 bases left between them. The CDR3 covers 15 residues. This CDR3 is CASSLAAGLGNEQYV. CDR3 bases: TGTGCCAGTAGTTTAGCGGCAGGGCTTGGAAACGAGCAGTACGTC.

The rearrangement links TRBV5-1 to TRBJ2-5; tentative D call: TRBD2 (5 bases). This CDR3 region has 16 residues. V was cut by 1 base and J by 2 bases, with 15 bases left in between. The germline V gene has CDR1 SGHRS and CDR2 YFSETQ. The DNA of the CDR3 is TGCGCCAGCAGCTTGTATATAAGCGGCGCACAAGAGACCCAGTACTTC. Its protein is CASSLYISGAQETQYF.

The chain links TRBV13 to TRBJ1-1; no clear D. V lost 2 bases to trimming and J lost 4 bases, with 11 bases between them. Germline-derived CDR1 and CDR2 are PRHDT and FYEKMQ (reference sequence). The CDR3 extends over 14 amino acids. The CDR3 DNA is TGTGCCAGCAGCTTATGGTTTGAGGGCACTGAAGCTTTCTTT. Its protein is CASSLWFEGTEAFF.

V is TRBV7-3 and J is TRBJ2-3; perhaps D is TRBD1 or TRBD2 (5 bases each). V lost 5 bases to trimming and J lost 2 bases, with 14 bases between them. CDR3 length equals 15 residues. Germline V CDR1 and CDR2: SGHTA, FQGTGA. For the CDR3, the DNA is TGTGCCAGCAGCCCGCCGGGACCACACACAGATACGCAGTATTTT. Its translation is CASSPPGPHTDTQYF.

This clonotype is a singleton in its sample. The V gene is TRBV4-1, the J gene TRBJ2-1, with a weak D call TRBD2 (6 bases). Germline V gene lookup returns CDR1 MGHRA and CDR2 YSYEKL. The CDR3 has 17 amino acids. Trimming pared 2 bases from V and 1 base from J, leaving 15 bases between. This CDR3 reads CASSQKFRETSYNEQFF. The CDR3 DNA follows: TGCGCCAGCAGCCAAAAATTTCGGGAGACGTCCTACAATGAGCAGTTCTTC.

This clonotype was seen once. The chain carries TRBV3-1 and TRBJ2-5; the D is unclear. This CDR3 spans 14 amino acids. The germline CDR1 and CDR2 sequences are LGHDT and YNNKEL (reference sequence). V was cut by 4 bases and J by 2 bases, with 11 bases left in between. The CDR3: CASSRQYSQETQYF. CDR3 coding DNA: TGTGCCAGCAGCCGTCAGTATTCTCAAGAGACCCAGTACTTC.

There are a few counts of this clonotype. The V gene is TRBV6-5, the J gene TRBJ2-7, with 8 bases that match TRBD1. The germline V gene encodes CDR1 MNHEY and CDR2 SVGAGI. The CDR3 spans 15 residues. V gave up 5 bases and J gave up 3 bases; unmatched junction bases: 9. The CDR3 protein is CASSHVTGAYYEQYF. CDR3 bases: TGTGCCAGCAGTCACGTGACAGGGGCCTACTACGAGCAGTACTTC.

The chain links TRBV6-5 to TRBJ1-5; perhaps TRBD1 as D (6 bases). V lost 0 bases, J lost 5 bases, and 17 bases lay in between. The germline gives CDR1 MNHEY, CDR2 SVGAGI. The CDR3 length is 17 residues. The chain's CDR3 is CASSYSKLTGDYQPQHF. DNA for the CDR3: TGTGCCAGCAGTTACTCGAAGTTGACAGGAGACTATCAGCCCCAGCATTTT.